This record covers a single T cell receptor beta chain. The specificity of this receptor is unknown. The record has no base qualities; no much larger clone is one base away. The CDR3 regions of human TCRbeta chains were analyzed by immunosequencing. The original pipeline was this. TCRs in the repertoires were compared against a reference library of SARS-CoV-2-specific TCRs that had been generated with the MIRA antigen-specificity platform. Breadth was defined as the fraction of unique TCRs that were SARS-CoV-2-associated. Depth was defined as the fraction of total T cells that were SARS-CoV-2-associated. Using the MIRA data, each spike-specific TCR was assigned both to the spike region to which the TCR was reactive and to a CD4 or CD8 class. Log10-transformed breadth and depth values were compared by one-way ANOVA with Sidak's multiple comparisons tests. TCRdb obtained this table from immuneACCESS and retained in-frame rearrangements with V and J assigned. These tables miss some clones; where compared with another copy, unresolved V genes account for less than half of the shortfall, and the remainder is unexplained. The V and J calls and clone size are taken from that table; D and trimming were inferred from the DNA. The sample records 120,000 to 150,000 clones, around 92% of which are singletons. The ten top clones hold over 2.5% of the sample.

The CDR3, from cysteine to phenylalanine, totals 14 residues. Just CDR3 DNA is preserved here, 42 bases in frame from base 1. The germline V gene encodes CDR1 SEHNR and CDR2 FQNEAQ (reference sequence). V sheds 8 bases and J sheds 0 bases, leaving 12 bases between their ends. The time point label of this sample denotes: baseline before first vaccination. Vaccinee samples came from UK trials COV001 and COV002, including a single-blind randomized controlled phase 2/3 trial of AZD1222 (ChAdOx1 nCoV-19) in healthy adults. Trial participant PBMC samples were collected at day 0 and day 28 after the second dose for TCRbeta chain sequencing. This record belongs to a study of T cell responses to AZD1222 COVID-19 vaccine (dated by TCRdb to the early 2020s). General notes on the study: AZD1222 recipients given second doses at about 4 weeks or at about 12 weeks were pooled, since spike-specific TCR depth and breadth were not found to differ between the two schedules. Enrollment into the trials was organized by age into subgroups of 18-55, 56-69 and 70-plus years, and those subgroups contained approximately 160, 26 and 62 TCR-sequenced participants, respectively. TCR sequencing was performed for 230 to 250 trial participants, of whom about 200 were given two doses of AZD1222 and approximately 25 were given two doses of MenACWY control vaccine. The study at large found these results: The whole spike protein was spanned by vaccine-associated CD4 TCRs, and dominant responses were seen in regions 160-218 and 743-854. A significant rise in spike-specific TCR breadth and depth was observed after two AZD1222 doses relative to day 0 and relative to MenACWY recipients. Conclusions about previously exposed vaccinees are limited because only a handful of AZD1222 recipients were SARS-CoV-2 seropositive at baseline. Most participants were white British and females outnumbered males, and the authors suggested that clonal diversity may have been underestimated. Because no samples from the day 14 peak response were available, repertoires could be characterized only after the peak T cell response. Reportedly, almost half of the unique spike-specific TCRs recognized epitopes lying outside the regions that are mutated in the B.1.351 and B.1.1.7 variants. In the small 56-69-year group, the increase in depth fell short of significance, most likely because of low power.

This clonotype was sampled from an adult in good health. The sample consisted of peripheral blood, taken on day 0 of AZD1222 vaccination. The rearranged chain carries TRBV7-9 and TRBJ2-3, with the D gene uncertain. The CDR3 loop reads CASGPSSSTDTQYF. The bases are TGTGCCAGCGGCCCGTCCTCGAGCACAGATACGCAGTATTTT.